This T cell receptor (beta chain) was sequenced in a study of blood T cells in healthy people across ages. Notes on the study in general: Fewer expanded clones and more diversity marked long-lived versus aged donors. Diversity figures derived from one million T cells were judged to underestimate the true value. Because donor CMV status was unknown, expanded clonotype changes were possibly confounded.

As for this clonotype: The antigen is undetermined.

A sample-barcoded 5' primer and a J-beta primer mix were used in a second PCR of roughly 7 to 11 cycles. Each sample yielded at least 2.5 million CDR3-containing paired-end reads. MiXCR, applied by TCRdb to the 5' RACE reads, yields one record per CDR3 protein. This table holds roughly 680,000 distinct CDR3 sequences, roughly 21% found once. Germline V gene lookup returns CDR1 SGHRS and CDR2 YFSETQ. The CDR3 contains 16 residues. V was clipped by 1 base and J by 5 bases; unmatched bases: 8. The sequence was obtained from a man aged 65-85 years in good health. This chain connects TRBV5-1 to TRBJ2-5; TRBD1 agrees at 10 bases. The specimen sequenced was blood. The CDR3 spells CASSLYGTGDSETQYF. CDR3 sequence (DNA): TGCGCCAGCAGCTTGTATGGGACAGGGGATTCGGAGACCCAGTACTTC.